The 19 T cell receptor beta chains given below trace back to one sample, sequenced in a study of cytomegalovirus exposure and HLA in healthy donors. PCR amplification relied on 60 Vbeta primers (plus 13 Jbeta primers). Libraries were prepared by immunoSEQ multiplex PCR; TCRdb keeps only in-frame clonotypes and omits some of them. Of tens of thousands of clones listed, about three quarters are singletons. The sequenced material came from PBMCs. These receptors all stem from a female donor in good health and CMV-seronegative.

The chain joins TRBV5-6 to TRBJ1-2; 9 positions agree with TRBD1. The CDR3 is made up of 15 amino acids. The J segment lost 4 bases and the V segment lost 2 bases, leaving 6 bases of the junction unmatched. Germline V CDR1 and CDR2: SGHDT, YYEEEE. The CDR3 is CASSLSGQGSYGYTF. CDR3 nucleotide sequence: TGTGCCAGCAGCTTATCAGGACAGGGGAGCTATGGCTACACCTTC.

This chain connects TRBV7-9 to TRBJ1-4; no definite D call. The germline gives CDR1 SEHNR, CDR2 FQNEAQ (reference sequence). Trimming took 2 bases from V and 1 from J, leaving 5 bases between them. This CDR3 is 14 amino acids long. CDR3 nucleotides: TGTGCCAGCAGCTTAAGACAAACTAATGAAAAACTGTTTTTT. Amino acids: CASSLRQTNEKLFF.

The V call is TRBV27, the J call TRBJ2-3; tentative D call: TRBD2 (5 bases). Trimming took 4 bases from V and 6 from J, leaving 11 bases between them. In germline, CDR1 is MNHEY, CDR2 SMNVEV (reference sequence). The CDR3 contains 13 residues. CDR3 DNA sequence: TGTGCCAGCAGTTGGAGGAGGACTGATACGCAGTATTTT. It encodes CASSWRRTDTQYF.

The gene calls are TRBV13 and TRBJ2-2; tentative D call: TRBD2 (6 bases). Germline V gene lookup returns CDR1 PRHDT and CDR2 FYEKMQ (reference sequence). Trimming removed 0 bases from V and 5 bases from J, with 25 bases in between. The CDR3 is made up of 20 amino acids. The CDR3 DNA is TGTGCCAGCAGCTTAGGGCCCCCGACTCGCGGGATCCGCCCAACCGGGGAGCTGTTTTTT. Translating gives CASSLGPPTRGIRPTGELFF.

V and J are TRBV23-1 and TRBJ1-6; D gene unclear. TRBV23-1 is an ORF, and what it does is uncertain. V lost 3 bases and J lost 3, with 24 bases in between. CDR3 length: 20 residues. In DNA form, the CDR3 reads TGCGCCAGCAGTCACCCCTGCGTTGAGAGGCACAAACTCTATAATTCACCCCTCCACTTT. The encoded protein is CASSHPCVERHKLYNSPLHF.

This clone appeared a few times. The chain recombines TRBV7-8 with TRBJ1-4; D remains ambiguous. Germline CDR1 and CDR2: SGHVS and FQNEAQ. The CDR3 has 15 amino acids. V lost 0 bases and J 5 bases, leaving 10 bases between the germline ends. CDR3 loop: CASSLALGYNEKLFF. The CDR3 region has the DNA TGTGCCAGCAGCTTAGCGCTCGGTTACAATGAAAAACTGTTTTTT.

This chain uses TRBV5-1 with TRBJ2-5; D call uncertain. CDR3 length equals 15 residues. Trimming pared 0 bases from V and 5 bases from J, leaving 14 bases between. Germline assignment: CDR1 SGHRS and CDR2 YFSETQ. The CDR3 coding sequence is TGCGCCAGCAGCTTGGATGGTAGAGCCGGGGAGACCCAGTACTTC. Protein sequence: CASSLDGRAGETQYF.

The genes are TRBV29-1 and TRBJ1-1; D is unresolved. Germline V gene data show CDR1 as SQVTM and CDR2 as ANQGSEA. Trimming pared 3 bases from V and 2 bases from J, leaving 10 bases between. CDR3 length: 13 amino acids. The CDR3 reads CSVEEQINTEAFF. DNA for the CDR3: TGCAGCGTTGAGGAGCAGATTAACACTGAAGCTTTCTTT.

The chain has TRBV5-4 and TRBJ1-5; D ambiguous. This CDR3 has 14 amino acids. V lost 2 bases and J lost 5, with 11 bases in between. Germline V gene sequence: CDR1 SGHNT, CDR2 YYREEE (reference sequence). The chain's CDR3 is CASSFGGKDQPQHF. In nucleotides, the CDR3 is TGTGCCAGCAGCTTCGGAGGGAAGGATCAGCCCCAGCATTTT.

In this sample, this clone turned up a few times. The genes are TRBV4-3 and TRBJ1-2; D gene ambiguous. Trimming took off 0 bases at V and 1 base at J, with 6 bases between the two ends. Germline-derived CDR1 and CDR2 are LGHNA and YSLEER. The CDR3 extends over 14 amino acids. Here the CDR3 reads CASSQDGGNYGYTF. The CDR3 region has the DNA TGCGCCAGCAGCCAAGATGGCGGTAACTATGGCTACACCTTC.

This chain uses TRBV28 with TRBJ2-3; D is possibly TRBD1 (5 bases). Germline V gene data show CDR1 as MDHEN and CDR2 as SYDVKM. This CDR3 has 15 amino acids. Trimming stripped 5 bases from V and 4 bases from J, with 16 bases between. CDR3 amino acids: CASSQNTGSADTQYF. The CDR3 bases are TGTGCCAGCAGTCAAAACACAGGCTCAGCAGATACGCAGTATTTT.

This sequence joins TRBV6-5 and TRBJ1-2; D unresolved. This CDR3 comprises 13 residues. The germline CDR1 and CDR2 sequences are MNHEY and SVGAGI. V shed 0 bases and J shed 8 bases, with 10 bases lying between them. The CDR3 is CASSYSGVGGYTF. For the CDR3, the DNA is TGTGCCAGCAGTTACTCAGGCGTCGGGGGCTACACCTTC.

The genes are TRBV4-1 and TRBJ1-2; no clear D gene. The length of the CDR3 is 12 residues. Germline V lookup: CDR1 MGHRA, CDR2 YSYEKL. V shed 0 bases and J shed 7 bases, with 6 bases lying between them. CDR3 nucleotide sequence: TGCGCCAGCAGCCAAGATCCGAGTGGCTACACCTTC. Translation: CASSQDPSGYTF.

The rearrangement uses TRBV4-3 and TRBJ2-7; 7 bases line up with TRBD1. This CDR3 has 15 amino acids. Germline loops: CDR1 LGHNA, CDR2 YSLEER. The junction had 6 bases not matched to a gene; V was cut back by 1 base and J by 3 bases. CDR3 nucleotide sequence: TGCGCCAGCAGCCAAGGACAAGACAGGGTCTACGAGCAGTACTTC. Its protein is CASSQGQDRVYEQYF.

The gene calls are TRBV6-1 and TRBJ1-5; possibly TRBD1 for D (5 bases). Trimming pared 7 bases from V and 2 bases from J, leaving 9 bases between. Germline loops: CDR1 MNHNS, CDR2 SASEGT. The CDR3 covers 13 residues. CDR3 DNA: TGTGCCAGCATATCGACAGGCAATCAGCCCCAGCATTTT. As protein: CASISTGNQPQHF.

The chain employs TRBV2 and TRBJ1-2; D possibly corresponds to TRBD1 (5 bases). CDR3 length equals 14 residues. Trimming removed 2 bases at V and 0 bases at J, with 7 bases between. Per the germline V gene, CDR1 is SNHLY and CDR2 is FYNNEI. In DNA form, the CDR3 reads TGTGCCAGCAGTGAACAGGGAACTAACTATGGCTACACCTTC. It translates to CASSEQGTNYGYTF.

The chain's CDR3 is CASSLIGVGQPQHF. The CDR3 nucleotides read TGTGCCAGCAGCTTAATAGGGGTCGGTCAGCCCCAGCATTTT. The chain is built from TRBV7-2 and TRBJ1-5; a weak D match, TRBD1 (5 bases). The CDR3 length is 14 residues. The V end was cut by 2 bases, the J end by 6 bases, with 11 bases between. Germline-derived CDR1 and CDR2 are SGHTA and FQGNSA.

DNA of the CDR3: TGTGCCAGCAAAGGACTCCCCTACGAGCAGTACTTC. The encoded protein is CASKGLPYEQYF. J is TRBJ2-7 and V is TRBV28, with a weak D call TRBD2 (5 bases). The germline V gene encodes CDR1 MDHEN and CDR2 SYDVKM. Trimming shortened V by 7 bases and J by 2 bases, and 9 bases separated the two germline ends. The CDR3 is 12 residues long.

The chain combines TRBV30 with TRBJ1-1; weak D call: TRBD1 (6 bases). CDR1 and CDR2 from the germline V gene are GTSNPN and SVGIG (reference sequence). The CDR3 contains 12 residues. V lost 5 bases, J lost 6 bases, and 13 bases lay in between. The CDR3 sequence: CAWWTVWAEAFF. CDR3 in DNA: TGTGCCTGGTGGACAGTATGGGCTGAAGCTTTCTTT.